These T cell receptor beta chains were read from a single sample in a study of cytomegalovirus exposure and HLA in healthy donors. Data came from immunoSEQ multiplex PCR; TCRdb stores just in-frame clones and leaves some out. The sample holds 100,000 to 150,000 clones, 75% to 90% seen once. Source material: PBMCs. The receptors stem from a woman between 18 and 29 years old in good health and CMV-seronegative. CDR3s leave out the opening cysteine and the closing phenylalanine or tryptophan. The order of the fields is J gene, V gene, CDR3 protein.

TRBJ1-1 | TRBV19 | ASSIGQGFEAF
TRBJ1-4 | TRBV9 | ASSPRLKATNEKLF
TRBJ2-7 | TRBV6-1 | ASSDPTSVGYEQY
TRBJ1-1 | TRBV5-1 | ASSTGHGNTEAF
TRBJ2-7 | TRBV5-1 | ASSLARESYEQY
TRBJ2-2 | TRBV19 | ASSQLQNTGELF
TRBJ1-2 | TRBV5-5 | ASRSGTAGGYT
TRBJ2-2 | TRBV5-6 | ASTQLGLADSGELF
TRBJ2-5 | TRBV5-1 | ASSFSGGPSFQETQY
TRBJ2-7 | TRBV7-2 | ASSLVRRQLYEQY
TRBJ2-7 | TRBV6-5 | ASTGGHSYEQY
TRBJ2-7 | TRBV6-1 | ASSEEWGRTYEQY
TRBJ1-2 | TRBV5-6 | ASSYTGTLNYGYT
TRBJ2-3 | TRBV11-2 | ASSRTSGSPITDTQY
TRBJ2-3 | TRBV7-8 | ASSSRVRGTDTQY
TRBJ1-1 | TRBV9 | ASSVGRDMNTEAF
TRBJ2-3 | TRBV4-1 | ASSQAGDTQY
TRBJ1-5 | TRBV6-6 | ASSYRGGSNQPQH
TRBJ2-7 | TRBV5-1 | ASKSQAGGRYEQY
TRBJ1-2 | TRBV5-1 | ASRYGQDGYT
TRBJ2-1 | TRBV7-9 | ASSLAGEIVEQF